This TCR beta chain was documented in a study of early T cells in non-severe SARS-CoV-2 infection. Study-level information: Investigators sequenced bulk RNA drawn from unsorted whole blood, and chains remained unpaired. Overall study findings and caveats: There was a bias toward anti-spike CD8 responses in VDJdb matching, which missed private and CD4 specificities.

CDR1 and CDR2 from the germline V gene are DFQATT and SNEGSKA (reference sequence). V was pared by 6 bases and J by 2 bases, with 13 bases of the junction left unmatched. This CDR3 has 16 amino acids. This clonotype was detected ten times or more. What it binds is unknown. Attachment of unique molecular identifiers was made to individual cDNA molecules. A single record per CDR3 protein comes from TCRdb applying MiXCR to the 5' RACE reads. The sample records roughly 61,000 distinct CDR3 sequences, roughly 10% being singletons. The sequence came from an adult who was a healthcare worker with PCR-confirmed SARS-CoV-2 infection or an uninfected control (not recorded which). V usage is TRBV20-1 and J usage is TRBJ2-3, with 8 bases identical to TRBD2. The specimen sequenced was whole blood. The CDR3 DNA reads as TGCAGTGCGGCCCTCTCCGGGCGGGGGGCCACAGATACGCAGTATTTT. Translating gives CSAALSGRGATDTQYF.